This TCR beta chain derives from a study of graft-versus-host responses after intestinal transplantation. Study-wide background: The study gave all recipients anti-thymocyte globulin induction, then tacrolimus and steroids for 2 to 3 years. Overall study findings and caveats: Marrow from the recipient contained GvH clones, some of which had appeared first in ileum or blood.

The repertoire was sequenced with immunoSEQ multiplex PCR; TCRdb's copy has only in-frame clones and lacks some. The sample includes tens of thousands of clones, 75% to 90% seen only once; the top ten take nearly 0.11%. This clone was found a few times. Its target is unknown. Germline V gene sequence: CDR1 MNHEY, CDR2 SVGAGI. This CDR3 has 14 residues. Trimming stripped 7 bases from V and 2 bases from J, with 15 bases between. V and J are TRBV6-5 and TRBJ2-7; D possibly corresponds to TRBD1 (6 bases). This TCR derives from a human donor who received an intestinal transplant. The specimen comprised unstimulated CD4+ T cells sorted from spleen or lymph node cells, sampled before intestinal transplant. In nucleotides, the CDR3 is TGTGCCAGCAAGCAAGCCCGGGACACCTACGAGCAGTACTTC. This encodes CASKQARDTYEQYF.